This T cell receptor (beta chain) originates from a study of cytomegalovirus exposure and HLA in healthy donors. Study observations and caveats: Later examination showed HLA-associated TCR beta chains had greater clonal expansion than equally common others.

PCR amplification relied on 60 Vbeta primers (plus 13 Jbeta primers). Libraries were prepared by immunoSEQ multiplex PCR; TCRdb keeps only in-frame clonotypes and omits some of them. The repertoire holds 150,000 or so clones, with about 81% as singletons. Remarks on this clone: The antigen remains undetermined.

The receptor comes from a man aged 25 to 45 in good health and CMV-seronegative. Sequenced sample: PBMCs.

CDR3 in DNA: TGTGCCAGCCCCGCTCGGGGACAGATGAACACTGAAGCTTTCTTT. This encodes CASPARGQMNTEAFF. The chain joins TRBV18 to TRBJ1-1, with 7 bases lining up with TRBD1. The germline CDR1 and CDR2 sequences are KGHSH and LQKENI. Trimming cost V 8 bases and J 0 bases; bases outside gene matches: 9. CDR3 length equals 15 residues.